Each of the 2 T cell receptor beta chains below was sequenced from the same sample in a study of human T cells and chemical hapten exposure. TCRdb redid the calling of the RACE reads with MiXCR, one entry per CDR3 protein. The sample lists about 84,000 distinct CDR3 sequences, approximately 11% occurring once. As for time point: patch test 3, about 24 weeks after DPC sensitization. Stated treatment: therapeutic diphenylcyclopropenone sensitization with weekly scalp DPC. Here the sequenced sample was whole blood, taken in connection with sensitization to the hapten diphenylcyclopropenone (DPC). These receptors all come from a woman aged 50 to 60 with alopecia areata. Some clones in this sample may be carry-over from other donors' samples.

This clonotype was counted many times. The CDR3 nucleotides are TGTGCCAGCAATTCCGGGGCCCCGTTCTACGAGCAGTACTTC. Protein: CASNSGAPFYEQYF. This rearrangement joins TRBV28 to TRBJ2-7, with D perhaps matching TRBD1 or TRBD2 (5 bases each). This CDR3 region has 14 residues. The germline V and J ends were trimmed by 7 bases and 3 bases, with 16 bases remaining between them. CDR1 is MDHEN, CDR2 SYDVKM, per germline. The whole variable domain, remainder taken from reference TRBV28 and TRBJ2-7, is DVKVTQSSRYLVKRTGEKVFLECVQDMDHENMFWYRQDPGLGLRLIYFSYDVKMKEKGDIPEGYSVSREKKERFSLILESASTNQTSMYLCASNSGAPFYEQYFGPGTRLTVT.

In this sample, this clonotype turned up many times. This chain links TRBV6-6 with TRBJ2-7, with D perhaps assigned TRBD1 or TRBD2 (6 bases each). From germline, CDR1 is MNHNY and CDR2 SVGAGI (reference sequence). Trimming cost V 0 bases and J 5 bases, with 14 bases left between them. The CDR3 has 15 amino acids. CDR3 residues: CASSYSGQGRNEQYF. CDR3 bases: TGTGCCAGCAGTTACTCGGGGCAGGGGAGGAACGAGCAGTACTTC.